The 30 T cell receptor beta chains in this list originate from one sample, sequenced in a study of blood T cell repertoires in COVID-19 (TCRdb year 2020). Libraries came from the immunoSEQ multiplex PCR assay. In TCRdb, the immuneACCESS table is reduced to in-frame sequences with V and J assigned. These tables do not hold every clone; where another copy was compared, an unresolved V gene accounts for under half, and the others remain unexplained. The sample table contains about 130,000 clones; only one count was recorded for more than 70% of them. Approximately 5% of the sample is in the top ten clones. Sequencing was done on a sample of peripheral blood. Receptors were obtained from a human donor in a cohort sampled during active COVID-19.

The V and J genes are TRBV18 and TRBJ2-3, with a weak D call TRBD2 (6 bases). Trimming removed 3 bases from V and 2 bases from J, with 15 bases in between. The germline V gene has CDR1 KGHSH and CDR2 LQKENI. The CDR3 spans 16 residues. The CDR3 is CASSPPTGVSTDTQYF. CDR3 coding DNA: TGTGCCAGCTCACCGCCAACGGGAGTGTCCACAGATACGCAGTATTTT. Based on the CDR3 plus reference TRBV18 and TRBJ2-3, the full variable domain is NAGVMQNPRHLVRRRGQEARLRCSPMKGHSHVYWYRQLPEEGLKFMVYLQKENIIDESGMPKERFSAEFPKEGPSILRIQQVVRGDSAAYFCASSPPTGVSTDTQYFGPGTRLTVL.

The chain recombines TRBV11-2 with TRBJ2-3; 10 bases agree with TRBD2. In germline, CDR1 is SGHAT, CDR2 FQNNGV. The CDR3 loop spans 15 amino acids. Germline trimming cut 6 bases from V and 2 bases from J; bases unmatched to any gene: 5. The CDR3 sequence is CASRELAGNTDTQYF. The CDR3 DNA reads as TGTGCCAGCAGAGAACTAGCGGGAAACACAGATACGCAGTATTTT.

This clone was counted a few times. The chain joins TRBV29-1 to TRBJ2-7, with TRBD1 matching 9 bases. CDR1 is SQVTM, CDR2 ANQGSEA, per germline. The CDR3 is made up of 14 amino acids. V gave up 6 bases and J gave up 2 bases; unmatched junction bases: 8. CDR3: CSVADRGATYEQYF. The CDR3 nucleotides are TGCAGCGTGGCGGACAGGGGCGCGACCTACGAGCAGTACTTC.

J is TRBJ2-2 and V is TRBV11-2; 7 nucleotides align to TRBD1. The V gene's germline CDR1 is SGHAT and CDR2 FQNNGV. V lost 3 bases, J lost 5 bases, and 9 bases stayed unmatched. The CDR3 consists of 16 residues. The CDR3 bases are TGTGCCAGCAGCTTGAGGGGGCAGGACGGAACCGGGGAGCTGTTTTTT. Its protein is CASSLRGQDGTGELFF.

A word on this clone: The junction does not match germline at one end; this may be a read error. The chain uses TRBV28 and TRBJ1-1; D might be TRBD1 (6 bases). Germline V gives CDR1 MDHEN, CDR2 SYDVKM. The CDR3 runs to 12 residues. The CDR3 reads CASSSHPLGQRF. The CDR3 DNA follows: TGTGCCAGCAGTTCTCACCCTCTCGGACAGAGATTT.

This clone has only one observation. This CDR3 is CASSWGQGVYGYTF. As DNA, the CDR3 is TGTGCCAGCAGCTGGGGGCAGGGAGTATATGGCTACACCTTC. This chain links TRBV28 with TRBJ1-2; D might be TRBD1 (6 bases). CDR1 and CDR2 from the germline V gene are MDHEN and SYDVKM. Trimming cost V 6 bases and J 5 bases, with 16 bases left between them. CDR3 length: 14 amino acids.

CDR3 in DNA: TGTGCCAGCAGCAGGGGTAACACCGGGGAGCTGTTTTTT. Translation gives CASSRGNTGELFF. The chain joins TRBV27 to TRBJ2-2, with D tentatively TRBD1 (6 bases). The CDR3 contains 13 residues. The V gene lost 6 bases and the J gene lost 2 bases, with 7 bases spanning the gap. The germline CDR1 and CDR2 sequences are MNHEY and SMNVEV (reference sequence).

The rearrangement links TRBV5-3 to TRBJ1-2; TRBD1 aligns across 8 bases. TRBV5-3 is an open reading frame, and its role is uncertain. Trimming took 4 bases from V and 6 from J; bases not matched to a gene: 11. The CDR3 is 15 residues long. CDR3 protein: CARSPRQGRSDGYTF. CDR3 sequence (DNA): TGTGCCAGAAGCCCTAGACAGGGGAGGAGTGATGGCTACACCTTC.

The chain is built from TRBV19 and TRBJ2-7; D remains unclear. The CDR3 has 12 amino acids. Germline-derived CDR1 and CDR2 are LNHDA and SQIVND (reference sequence). Trimming shortened V by 3 bases and J by 4 bases, and 7 bases separated the two germline ends. Written as DNA, the CDR3 is TGTGCCAGTAGTATGGGCACGTACGAGCAGTACTTC. Amino acids: CASSMGTYEQYF.

The V gene is TRBV2, the J gene TRBJ2-7; tentative D call: TRBD2 (6 bases). Trimming took off 9 bases at V and 0 bases at J, with 12 bases between the two ends. The CDR3 totals 13 residues. In germline, CDR1 is SNHLY, CDR2 FYNNEI. The CDR3 region is CARETGGSYEQYF. The CDR3 nucleotides are TGTGCCAGAGAGACCGGGGGCTCCTACGAGCAGTACTTC.

This sequence joins TRBV2 and TRBJ1-1, with a weak D call TRBD1 (5 bases). CDR3 length: 15 amino acids. V lost 8 bases to trimming and J lost 1 base, with 17 bases between them. The V gene's germline CDR1 is SNHLY and CDR2 FYNNEI. In DNA, the CDR3 is TGTGCCAGCTACCCGGCTGGCACAGGGAACACTGAAGCTTTCTTT. It is translated as CASYPAGTGNTEAFF.

V gene TRBV9 combines with J gene TRBJ2-2; TRBD2 agrees at 15 bases. The length of the CDR3 is 19 residues. The J segment lost 2 bases and the V segment lost 0 bases, leaving 5 bases of the junction unmatched. CDR1 and CDR2 (germline): SGDLS, YYNGEE. The CDR3 here is CASSVGGLAGGPNTGELFF. The CDR3 nucleotides are TGTGCCAGCAGCGTAGGGGGACTAGCGGGAGGCCCTAACACCGGGGAGCTGTTTTTT.

V usage is TRBV5-1 and J usage is TRBJ1-6, with 8 bases fitting TRBD1. Looked up from germline, CDR1 is SGHRS and CDR2 is YFSETQ. This CDR3 is 18 amino acids long. V lost 0 bases and J lost 7; bases outside the gene matches: 12. CDR3 protein: CASSLAGQGALLNSPLHF. The CDR3 DNA is TGCGCCAGCAGCTTGGCCGGTCAGGGGGCCCTACTAAATTCACCCCTCCACTTT.

The gene calls are TRBV12-5 and TRBJ2-5, with D possibly matching TRBD2 (7 bases). The CDR3 contains 17 residues. Between the trimmed V and J ends, which lost 6 bases and 9 bases, there was a span of 29 bases. The germline V gene has CDR1 LGHNT and CDR2 FRNRAP. This CDR3 is CASGRTDSIMGEGAQYF. The CDR3 DNA is TGTGCTAGTGGCCGAACAGACAGTATAATGGGGGAGGGGGCCCAGTACTTC.

The chain couples TRBV19 to TRBJ1-2; possibly TRBD1 for D (6 bases). The CDR3 runs to 13 residues. The ends were cut back, 9 bases at V and 3 bases at J, with 14 bases in the middle. CDR1 is LNHDA, CDR2 SQIVND, per germline (reference sequence). The CDR3 spells CASSYRQDYGYTF. As DNA, the CDR3 is TGTGCCAGCAGCTATAGACAGGACTATGGCTACACCTTC.

J is TRBJ2-3 and V is TRBV2, with D possibly TRBD1 on 6 matching bases. V lost 6 bases to trimming and J lost 6 bases, with 22 bases between them. This CDR3 is built from 16 residues. The germline CDR1 and CDR2 sequences are SNHLY and FYNNEI. The CDR3 sequence: CASRRIGTSVLDTQYF. The CDR3 DNA is TGTGCCAGCAGGAGAATAGGGACATCTGTTTTGGATACGCAGTATTTT.

This clone was counted only a few times. V gene TRBV27 combines with J gene TRBJ2-5; D is possibly TRBD2 (6 bases). The CDR3 loop spans 15 amino acids. The V end lost 4 bases, the J end lost 5 bases, and 17 bases lay between the germline ends. CDR1 and CDR2 from the germline V gene are MNHEY and SMNVEV (reference sequence). CDR3 protein: CASSYRGWGGETQYF. The CDR3 nucleotides are TGTGCCAGCAGTTATCGGGGGTGGGGTGGGGAGACCCAGTACTTC.

V is TRBV19 and J is TRBJ2-1; 16 bases line up with TRBD2. After removal of 5 bases from V and 0 bases from J, the junction contained 4 bases not matched to a gene. Germline lookup yields CDR1 LNHDA and CDR2 SQIVND (reference sequence). CDR3 length: 18 amino acids. The CDR3 sequence is CASSWGLAGGSSYNEQFF. The CDR3 DNA reads as TGTGCCAGTAGTTGGGGACTAGCGGGAGGGTCCTCCTACAATGAGCAGTTCTTC. The full variable domain, completed using reference TRBV19 and TRBJ2-1, is DGGITQSPKYLFRKEGQNVTLSCEQNLNHDAMYWYRQDPGQGLRLIYYSQIVNDFQKGDIAEGYSVSREKKESFPLTVTSAQKNPTAFYLCASSWGLAGGSSYNEQFFGPGTRLTVL.

The V gene is TRBV11-2, the J gene TRBJ2-2; tentative D call: TRBD1 (6 bases). The CDR3 has 18 amino acids. Trimming took off 4 bases at V and 4 bases at J, with 22 bases between the two ends. In germline, CDR1 is SGHAT, CDR2 FQNNGV. The CDR3 nucleotides read TGTGCCAGCAGCTACTATGGGGGCGAAATAGTTTCCACCGGGGAGCTGTTTTTT. It encodes CASSYYGGEIVSTGELFF.

In the case of this clone: The same CDR3 arises from other DNA sequences in this sample as well. V gene TRBV6-6 combines with J gene TRBJ1-5, with unresolved D. Trimming took 0 bases from V and 0 from J, leaving 3 bases between them. Germline V gives CDR1 MNHNY, CDR2 SVGAGI (reference sequence). The CDR3 has 14 amino acids. The DNA of the CDR3 is TGTGCCAGCAGTTACTCCGGTAGCAATCAGCCCCAGCATTTT. Amino acid sequence: CASSYSGSNQPQHF.

The chain carries TRBV11-2 and TRBJ1-5, with TRBD1 identical over 8 bases. V gave up 5 bases and J gave up 7 bases; unmatched junction bases: 10. The length of the CDR3 is 15 residues. Germline lookup yields CDR1 SGHAT and CDR2 FQNNGV. DNA for the CDR3: TGTGCCAGCAGCCTGGGGCAGGGGGCAAGACAGCCCCAGCATTTT. This encodes CASSLGQGARQPQHF.

V and J are TRBV5-6 and TRBJ2-7; a weak D match, TRBD1 (6 bases). The CDR3 spans 13 residues. Trimming cost V 4 bases and J 3 bases, with 11 bases left between them. Germline V CDR1 and CDR2: SGHDT, YYEEEE. The CDR3 DNA follows: TGTGCCAGCAGCATCGGGACATTCTACGAGCAGTACTTC. Protein: CASSIGTFYEQYF.

The chain has TRBV7-9 and TRBJ1-5, with D unresolved. CDR1 is SEHNR and CDR2 is FQNEAQ in the germline V gene (reference sequence). The CDR3 loop spans 14 amino acids. Trimming removed 5 bases at V and 10 bases at J, with 18 bases between. The CDR3 sequence: CASSPTSGGRPQHF. The CDR3 DNA reads TGTGCCAGCAGCCCAACCTCCGGCGGCCGTCCCCAGCATTTT.

The chain has TRBV5-4 and TRBJ2-1, with TRBD2 as a possible D gene (5 bases). Germline V gene data show CDR1 as SGHNT and CDR2 as YYREEE (reference sequence). The CDR3 length is 15 residues. V was clipped by 2 bases and J by 0 bases, with 9 bases between them. This CDR3 reads CASSFGAASYNEQFF. DNA for the CDR3: TGTGCCAGCAGCTTTGGAGCGGCCTCCTACAATGAGCAGTTCTTC. The full variable domain, with the rest looked up from reference TRBV5-4 and TRBJ2-1, is ETGVTQSPTHLIKTRGQQVTLRCSSQSGHNTVSWYQQALGQGPQFIFQYYREEENGRGNFPPRFSGLQFPNYSSELNVNALELDDSALYLCASSFGAASYNEQFFGPGTRLTVL.

The genes are TRBV7-9 and TRBJ2-5; TRBD1 aligns across 12 bases. Looked up from germline, CDR1 is SEHNR and CDR2 is FQNEAQ (reference sequence). The CDR3 consists of 16 residues. V was clipped by 3 bases and J by 1 base; unmatched bases: 3. The CDR3 region is CASSFPGQGAQETQYF. In DNA, the CDR3 is TGTGCCAGCAGCTTTCCGGGACAGGGGGCCCAAGAGACCCAGTACTTC.

This chain links TRBV3-1 (or the pseudogene TRBV3-2) with TRBJ1-1, with a tentative D call TRBD1 (6 bases). The germline CDR1 and CDR2 sequences are LGHDT and YNNKEL (reference sequence). The CDR3 is 14 amino acids. Trimming took off 3 bases at V and 2 bases at J, with 10 bases between the two ends. CDR3 nucleotide sequence: TGTGCCAGCAGCCACCCCAGGGGAAACACTGAAGCTTTCTTT. This encodes CASSHPRGNTEAFF.

This rearrangement joins TRBV14 to TRBJ2-7; weak D call: TRBD2 (5 bases). Germline V gene sequence: CDR1 SGHDN, CDR2 FVKESK. V was cut by 5 bases and J by 0 bases, with 14 bases left in between. This CDR3 spans 15 amino acids. CDR3 sequence (DNA): TGTGCCAGCAGCGACTATTCGGGCCCCTCCTACGAGCAGTACTTC. Encoded protein: CASSDYSGPSYEQYF.

This chain links TRBV5-1 with TRBJ2-2; a possible D gene is TRBD1 (6 bases). V was clipped by 1 base and J by 6 bases, with 10 bases between them. This CDR3 region has 14 residues. Germline values: CDR1 SGHRS, CDR2 YFSETQ. CDR3 protein: CASSLRTDPGELFF. CDR3 DNA sequence: TGCGCCAGCAGCTTGCGGACAGACCCCGGGGAGCTGTTTTTT.

This chain's CDR3 is CASSLPGLGTYEQYF. The CDR3 bases are TGTGCCAGCAGTCTCCCCGGACTTGGGACCTACGAGCAGTACTTC. V gene TRBV28 combines with J gene TRBJ2-7; TRBD2 is a possible D gene (5 bases). The V end lost 5 bases, the J end lost 2 bases, and 16 bases lay between the germline ends. Germline CDR1 and CDR2: MDHEN and SYDVKM. This CDR3 contains 15 residues.

Only a few counts were recorded for this clone. This chain joins TRBV19 and TRBJ1-2; 8 nucleotides match TRBD1. The CDR3 has 14 residues. J gave up 4 bases and V 6 bases, and 7 bases lay outside the gene matches. Germline lookup yields CDR1 LNHDA and CDR2 SQIVND (reference sequence). The CDR3 loop reads CASSMDRESYGYTF. CDR3 bases: TGTGCCAGTAGCATGGACAGGGAAAGCTATGGCTACACCTTC. The entire variable domain, with the rest obtained from reference TRBV19 and TRBJ1-2, is as follows: DGGITQSPKYLFRKEGQNVTLSCEQNLNHDAMYWYRQDPGQGLRLIYYSQIVNDFQKGDIAEGYSVSREKKESFPLTVTSAQKNPTAFYLCASSMDRESYGYTFGSGTRLTVV.